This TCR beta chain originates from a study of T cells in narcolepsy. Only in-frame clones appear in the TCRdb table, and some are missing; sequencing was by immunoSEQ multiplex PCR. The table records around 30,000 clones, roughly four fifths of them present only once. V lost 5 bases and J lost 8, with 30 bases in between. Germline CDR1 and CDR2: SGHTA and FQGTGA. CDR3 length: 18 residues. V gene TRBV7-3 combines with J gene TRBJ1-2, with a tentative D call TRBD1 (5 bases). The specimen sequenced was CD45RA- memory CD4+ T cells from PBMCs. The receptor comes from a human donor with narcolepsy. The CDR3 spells CASSDKGVLDTRAGGYTF. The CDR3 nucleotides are TGTGCCAGCAGCGATAAGGGAGTTTTGGACACCAGGGCGGGAGGCTACACCTTC.